This TCR beta chain was sequenced in a study of beta chain features in type 1 diabetes. The CDR3 extends over 15 amino acids. Germline V gene lookup returns CDR1 SGDLS and CDR2 YYNGEE. Trimming cost V 4 bases and J 5 bases; bases outside gene matches: 6. The investigators reverse transcribed all of the isolated RNA, so they sequenced expressed TCRB transcripts. Repertoires were generated with immunoSEQ multiplex PCR, while TCRdb's copy carries only in-frame clones and drops some. In the table there are about 230,000 clones, 15% to 20% of which are singletons. Regarding this clone: Its specificity is not known.

Over 95% purity was reached by all sorted populations. Overall study results and limits: Type 1 diabetes patients had TCRB CDR3s that were shorter (moderately but significantly so) in all four CD4+ subsets.

V usage is TRBV9 and J usage is TRBJ2-3; TRBD2 aligns across 11 bases. This receptor was obtained from a man aged 25 to 40 with type 1 diabetes. Material: naive CD4+ T cells from blood. Written as DNA, the CDR3 is TGTGCCAGCAGCCTTAGCGGGAGGGCCGAAGATACGCAGTATTTT. Protein: CASSLSGRAEDTQYF.